This T cell receptor beta chain was identified during a study of human T cells and chemical hapten exposure. Study context: Per-sample TCR yield variability stemmed mainly from small pooled library volume differences. Study-level findings and limits: High-frequency TCRs, those above 1 in 1000, stayed the same after DPC sensitization.

V lost 6 bases to trimming and J lost 5 bases, with 7 bases between them. The CDR3 runs 11 residues. Germline V CDR1 and CDR2: DFQATT, SNEGSKA (reference sequence). Attachment of unique molecular identifiers to individual cDNA molecules was performed in the library. One entry per CDR3 protein, called by TCRdb with MiXCR from the 5' RACE reads. The sample lists roughly 81,000 distinct CDR3 sequences, roughly 8.4% occurring once. Unfractionated whole blood was the source from which total RNA was extracted. This clonotype was picked up a small number of times. The target antigen is unknown. This chain uses TRBV20-1 with TRBJ1-4; D is ambiguous. The clonotype comes from a male donor in good health. The CDR3 sequence: CSAPRNEKLFF. The DNA for the CDR3 is TGCAGTGCCCCGAGGAATGAAAAACTGTTTTTT.